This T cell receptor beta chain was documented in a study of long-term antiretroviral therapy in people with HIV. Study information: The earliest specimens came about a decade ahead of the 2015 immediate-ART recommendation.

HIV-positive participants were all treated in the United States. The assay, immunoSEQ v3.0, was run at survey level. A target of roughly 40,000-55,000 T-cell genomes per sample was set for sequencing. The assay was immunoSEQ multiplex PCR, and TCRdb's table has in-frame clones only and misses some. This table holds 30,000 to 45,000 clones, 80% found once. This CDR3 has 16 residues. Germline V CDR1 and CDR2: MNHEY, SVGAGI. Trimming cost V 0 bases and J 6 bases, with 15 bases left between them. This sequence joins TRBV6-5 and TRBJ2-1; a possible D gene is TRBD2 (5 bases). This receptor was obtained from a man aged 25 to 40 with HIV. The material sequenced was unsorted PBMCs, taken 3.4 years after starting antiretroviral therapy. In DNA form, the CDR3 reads TGTGCCAGCAGTTACTCGCGAACTAGTTGGGGCAATGAGCAGTTCTTC. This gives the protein CASSYSRTSWGNEQFF.